This T cell receptor beta chain appears in the sequencing data of a study of T cells in Graves' hyperthyroidism and ophthalmopathy. What was amplified from RNA transcripts were TCR beta CDR3 regions. HTBI primers were used for first-round RT-PCR of the TCR CDR3. MiXCR was run by TCRdb on the multiplex PCR reads, yielding one entry per CDR3 protein. The data contain a few hundred thousand distinct CDR3 sequences, about 14% of them singletons. In germline, CDR1 is SNHLY, CDR2 FYNNEI. The CDR3 loop spans 16 amino acids. The V segment lost 8 bases and the J segment 0 bases; nucleotides outside the gene matches: 7.

Sequencing input: blood. This receptor was identified in a woman between 40 and 50 years old with Graves' hyperthyroidism that later progressed to Graves' ophthalmopathy. This sequence joins TRBV2 and TRBJ2-3, with 11 nucleotides matching TRBD2. CDR3 coding DNA: TGTGCCAGCTCACCCGGGACTAGCGGTAGCACAGATACGCAGTATTTT. It translates to CASSPGTSGSTDTQYF.